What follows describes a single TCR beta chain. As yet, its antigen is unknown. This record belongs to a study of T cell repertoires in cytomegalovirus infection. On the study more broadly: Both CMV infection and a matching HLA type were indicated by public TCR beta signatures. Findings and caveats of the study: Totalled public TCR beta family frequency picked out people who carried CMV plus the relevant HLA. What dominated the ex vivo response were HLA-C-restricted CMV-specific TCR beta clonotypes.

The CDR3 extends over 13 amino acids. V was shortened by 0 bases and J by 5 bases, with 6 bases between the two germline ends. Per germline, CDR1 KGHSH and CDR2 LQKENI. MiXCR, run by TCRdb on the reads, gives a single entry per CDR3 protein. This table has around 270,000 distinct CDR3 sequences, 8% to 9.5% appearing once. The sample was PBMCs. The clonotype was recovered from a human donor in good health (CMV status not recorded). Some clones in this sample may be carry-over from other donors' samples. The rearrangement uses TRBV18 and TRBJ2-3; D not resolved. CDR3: CASSPPHIDTQYF. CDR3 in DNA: TGTGCCAGCTCACCACCCCATATAGATACGCAGTATTTT.